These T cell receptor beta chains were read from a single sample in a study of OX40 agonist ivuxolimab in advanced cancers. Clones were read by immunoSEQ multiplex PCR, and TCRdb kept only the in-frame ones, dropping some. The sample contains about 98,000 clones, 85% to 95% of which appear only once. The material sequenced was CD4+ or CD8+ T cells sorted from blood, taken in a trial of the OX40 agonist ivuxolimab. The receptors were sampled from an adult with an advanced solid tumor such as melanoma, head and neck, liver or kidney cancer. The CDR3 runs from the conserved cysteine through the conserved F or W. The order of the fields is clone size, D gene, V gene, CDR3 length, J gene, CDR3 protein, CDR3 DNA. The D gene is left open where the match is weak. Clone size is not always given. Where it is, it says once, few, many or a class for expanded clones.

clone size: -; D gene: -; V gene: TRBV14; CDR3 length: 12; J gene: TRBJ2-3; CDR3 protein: CASSQDADTQYF; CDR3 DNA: TGTGCCAGCAGCCAAGATGCGGATACGCAGTATTTT
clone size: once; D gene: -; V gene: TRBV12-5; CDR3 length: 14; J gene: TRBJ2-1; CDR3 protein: CASGPGRRGNEQFF; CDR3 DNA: TGTGCTAGTGGCCCGGGACGCCGTGGGAATGAGCAGTTCTTC
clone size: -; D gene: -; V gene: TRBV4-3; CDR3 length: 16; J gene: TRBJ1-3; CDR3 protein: CASSQDRYRAGNTIYF; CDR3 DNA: TGCGCCAGCAGCCAAGATCGTTACAGGGCTGGAAACACCATATATTTT
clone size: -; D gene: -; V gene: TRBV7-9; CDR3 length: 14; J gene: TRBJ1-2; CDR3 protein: CASSFQSGGYGYTF; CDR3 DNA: TGTGCCAGCAGCTTTCAGTCCGGGGGTTATGGCTACACCTTC
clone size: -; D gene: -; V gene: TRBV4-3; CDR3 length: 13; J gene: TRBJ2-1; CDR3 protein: CASSQLEFNEQFF; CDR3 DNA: TGCGCCAGCAGCCAATTAGAATTCAATGAGCAGTTCTTC
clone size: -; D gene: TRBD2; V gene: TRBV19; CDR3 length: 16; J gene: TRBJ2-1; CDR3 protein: CASSPHVLAGYNEQFF; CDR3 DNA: TGTGCCAGTAGCCCCCACGTGCTAGCGGGGTACAATGAGCAGTTCTTC
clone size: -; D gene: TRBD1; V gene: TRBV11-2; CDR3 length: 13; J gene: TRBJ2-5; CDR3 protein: CASSLADRGTQYF; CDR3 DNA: TGTGCCAGCAGCTTAGCCGACAGGGGGACCCAGTACTTC
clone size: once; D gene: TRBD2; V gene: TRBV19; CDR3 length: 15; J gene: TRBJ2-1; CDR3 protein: CASSGLSGSGNEQFF; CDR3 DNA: TGTGCCAGTAGTGGACTTAGCGGGAGCGGAAATGAGCAGTTCTTC
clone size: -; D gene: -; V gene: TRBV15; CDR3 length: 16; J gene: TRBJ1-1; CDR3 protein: CATSRTNEVGNTEAFF; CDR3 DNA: TGTGCCACCAGCAGAACAAACGAGGTCGGGAACACTGAAGCTTTCTTT
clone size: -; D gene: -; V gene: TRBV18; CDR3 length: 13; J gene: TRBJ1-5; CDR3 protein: CASSPGQEQPQHF; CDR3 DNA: TGTGCCAGCTCACCAGGGCAGGAACAGCCCCAGCATTTT
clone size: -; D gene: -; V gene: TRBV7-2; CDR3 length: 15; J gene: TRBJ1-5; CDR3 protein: CASSLVVYGNQPQHF; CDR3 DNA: TGTGCCAGCAGCTTAGTAGTATACGGCAATCAGCCCCAGCATTTT
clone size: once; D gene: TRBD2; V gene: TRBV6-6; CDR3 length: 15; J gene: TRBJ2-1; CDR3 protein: CASSSRGLARNEQFF; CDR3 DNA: TGTGCCAGCAGTTCGCGGGGACTAGCTCGCAATGAGCAGTTCTTC
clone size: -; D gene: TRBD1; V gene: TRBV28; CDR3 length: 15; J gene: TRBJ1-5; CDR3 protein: CASGETGPRGQPQHF; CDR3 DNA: TGTGCCAGCGGAGAGACAGGGCCCAGGGGGCAGCCCCAGCATTTT
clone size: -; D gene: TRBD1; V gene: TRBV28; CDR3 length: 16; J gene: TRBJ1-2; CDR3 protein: CASSVYLGTGGEGYTF; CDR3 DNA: TGTGCCAGCAGTGTCTATCTGGGGACAGGGGGCGAAGGCTACACCTTC
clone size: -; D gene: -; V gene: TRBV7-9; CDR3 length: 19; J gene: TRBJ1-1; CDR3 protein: CASSLVFSWTGGVNTEAFF; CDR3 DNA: TGTGCCAGCAGCTTAGTATTTTCTTGGACGGGTGGTGTGAACACTGAAGCTTTCTTT
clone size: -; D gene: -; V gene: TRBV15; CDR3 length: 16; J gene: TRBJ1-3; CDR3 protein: CATSRDLGSVGNTIYF; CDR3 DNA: TGTGCCACCAGCAGAGATTTGGGAAGCGTCGGAAACACCATATATTTT
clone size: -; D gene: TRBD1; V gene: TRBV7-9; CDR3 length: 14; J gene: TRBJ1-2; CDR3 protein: CASSSTGGWEGYTF; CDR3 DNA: TGTGCCAGCAGCTCTACAGGGGGCTGGGAGGGCTACACCTTC
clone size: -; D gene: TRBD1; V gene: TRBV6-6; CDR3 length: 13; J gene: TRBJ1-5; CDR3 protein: CASNRDRVQPQHF; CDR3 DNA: TGTGCCAGCAACCGCGACAGGGTTCAGCCCCAGCATTTT
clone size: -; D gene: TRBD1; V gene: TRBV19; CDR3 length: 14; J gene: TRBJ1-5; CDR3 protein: CASTGQGRAQPQHF; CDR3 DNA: TGTGCCAGTACCGGACAGGGGCGAGCTCAGCCCCAGCATTTT
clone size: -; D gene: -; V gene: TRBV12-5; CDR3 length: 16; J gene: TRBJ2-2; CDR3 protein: CASGVGAGWDTGELFF; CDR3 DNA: TGTGCTAGTGGTGTCGGGGCCGGATGGGACACCGGGGAGCTGTTTTTT
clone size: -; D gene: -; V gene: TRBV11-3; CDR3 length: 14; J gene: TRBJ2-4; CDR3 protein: CASTKGGSRNIQYF; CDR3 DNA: TGTGCCAGCACTAAGGGGGGGAGCCGAAACATTCAGTACTTC
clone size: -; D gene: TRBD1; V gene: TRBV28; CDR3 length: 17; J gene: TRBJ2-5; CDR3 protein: CASSFPPDRGRRETQYF; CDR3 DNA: TGTGCCAGCAGTTTCCCCCCCGACAGGGGGCGACGAGAGACCCAGTACTTC
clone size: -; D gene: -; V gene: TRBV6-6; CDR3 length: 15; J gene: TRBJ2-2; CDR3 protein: CASRPGRGNTGELFF; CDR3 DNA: TGTGCCAGCAGACCCGGACGAGGGAACACCGGGGAGCTGTTTTTT
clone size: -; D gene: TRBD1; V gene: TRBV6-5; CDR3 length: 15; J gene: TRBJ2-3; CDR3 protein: CASSYVQGATDTQYF; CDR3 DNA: TGTGCCAGCAGTTACGTCCAGGGGGCCACAGATACGCAGTATTTT
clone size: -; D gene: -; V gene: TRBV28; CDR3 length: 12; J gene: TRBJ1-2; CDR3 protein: CASVWGNDGYTF; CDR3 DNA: TGTGCCAGCGTATGGGGAAACGATGGCTACACCTTC
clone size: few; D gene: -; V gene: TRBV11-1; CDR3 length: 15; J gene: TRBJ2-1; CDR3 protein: CASSLRRGRENEQFF; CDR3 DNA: TGTGCCAGCAGCCTAAGGAGGGGAAGAGAAAATGAGCAGTTCTTC
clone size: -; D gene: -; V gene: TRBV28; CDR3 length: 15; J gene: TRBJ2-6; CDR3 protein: CASLFRSAGANVLTF; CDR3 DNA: TGTGCCAGCCTTTTCAGGTCGGCTGGGGCCAACGTCCTGACTTTC
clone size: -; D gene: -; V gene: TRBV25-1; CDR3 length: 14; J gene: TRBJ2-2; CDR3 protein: CASSGTATAGELFF; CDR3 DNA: TGTGCCAGCAGTGGGACAGCTACCGCCGGGGAGCTGTTTTTT
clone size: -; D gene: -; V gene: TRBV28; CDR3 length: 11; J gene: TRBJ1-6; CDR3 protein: CASSFGRGLHF; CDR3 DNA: TGTGCCAGCAGTTTTGGGAGAGGACTCCACTTT
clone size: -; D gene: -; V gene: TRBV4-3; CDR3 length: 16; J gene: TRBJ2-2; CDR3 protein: CASSHLVGAGAGELFF; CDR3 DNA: TGCGCCAGCAGCCACTTAGTGGGGGCTGGGGCCGGGGAGCTGTTTTTT
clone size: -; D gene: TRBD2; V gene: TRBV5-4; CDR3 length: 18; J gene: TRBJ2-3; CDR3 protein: CASSSLAGGPLGYSTQYF; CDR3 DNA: TGTGCCAGCAGCTCGCTAGCGGGAGGGCCTCTTGGTTATAGTACGCAGTATTTT
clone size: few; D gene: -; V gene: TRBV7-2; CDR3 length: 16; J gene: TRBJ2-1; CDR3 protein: CASSPRTPISNNEQFF; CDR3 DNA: TGTGCCAGCAGCCCACGCACCCCTATTTCCAACAATGAGCAGTTCTTC